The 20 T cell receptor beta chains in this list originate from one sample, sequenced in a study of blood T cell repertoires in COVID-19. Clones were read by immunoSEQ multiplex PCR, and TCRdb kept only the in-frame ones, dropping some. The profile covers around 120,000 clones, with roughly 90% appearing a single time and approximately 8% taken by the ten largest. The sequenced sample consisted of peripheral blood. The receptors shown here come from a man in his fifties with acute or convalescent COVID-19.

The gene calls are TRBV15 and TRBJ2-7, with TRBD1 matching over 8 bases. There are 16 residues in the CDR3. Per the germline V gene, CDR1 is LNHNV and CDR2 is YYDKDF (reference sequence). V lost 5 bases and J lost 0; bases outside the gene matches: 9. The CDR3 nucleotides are TGTGCCACCAGCGGAAGGACAGGGCCCCTCTCCTACGAGCAGTACTTC. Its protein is CATSGRTGPLSYEQYF.

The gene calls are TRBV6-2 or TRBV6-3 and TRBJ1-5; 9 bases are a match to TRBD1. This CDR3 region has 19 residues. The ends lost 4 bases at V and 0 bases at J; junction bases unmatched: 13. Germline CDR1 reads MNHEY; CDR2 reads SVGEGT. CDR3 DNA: TGTGCCAGCAGTTTCCCCTCGGGGACAGGGCTCTCTAGCAATCAGCCCCAGCATTTT. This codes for CASSFPSGTGLSSNQPQHF.

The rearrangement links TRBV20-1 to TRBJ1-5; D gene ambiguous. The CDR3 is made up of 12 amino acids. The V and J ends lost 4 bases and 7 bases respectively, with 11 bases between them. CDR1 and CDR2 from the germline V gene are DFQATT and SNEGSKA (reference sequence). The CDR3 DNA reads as TGCAGTGCTACTGACCCCGGGCAGCCCCAGCATTTT. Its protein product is CSATDPGQPQHF.

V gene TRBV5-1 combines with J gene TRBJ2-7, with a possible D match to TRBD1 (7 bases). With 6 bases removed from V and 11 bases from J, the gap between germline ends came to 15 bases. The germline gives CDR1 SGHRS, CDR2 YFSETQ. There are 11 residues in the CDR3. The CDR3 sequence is CASTKEGAEYF. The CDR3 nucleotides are TGCGCCAGCACCAAGGAGGGGGCGGAGTACTTC. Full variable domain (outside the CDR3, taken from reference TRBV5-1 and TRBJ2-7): KAGVTQTPRYLIKTRGQQVTLSCSPISGHRSVSWYQQTPGQGLQFLFEYFSETQRNKGNFPGRFSGRQFSNSRSEMNVSTLELGDSALYLCASTKEGAEYFGPGTRLTVT.

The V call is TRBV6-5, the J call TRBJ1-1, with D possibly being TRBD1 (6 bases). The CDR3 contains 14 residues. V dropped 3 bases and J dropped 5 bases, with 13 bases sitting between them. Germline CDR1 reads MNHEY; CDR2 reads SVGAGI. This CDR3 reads CASSYAGGETEAFF. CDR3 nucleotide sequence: TGTGCCAGCAGTTATGCTGGGGGCGAGACTGAAGCTTTCTTT.

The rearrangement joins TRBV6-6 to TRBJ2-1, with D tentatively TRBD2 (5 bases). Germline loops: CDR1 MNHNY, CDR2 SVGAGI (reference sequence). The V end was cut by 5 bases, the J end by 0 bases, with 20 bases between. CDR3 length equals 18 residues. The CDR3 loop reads CASSLTRASPRSYNEQFF. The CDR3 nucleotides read TGTGCCAGCAGTCTCACACGGGCTAGCCCTCGCTCCTACAATGAGCAGTTCTTC.

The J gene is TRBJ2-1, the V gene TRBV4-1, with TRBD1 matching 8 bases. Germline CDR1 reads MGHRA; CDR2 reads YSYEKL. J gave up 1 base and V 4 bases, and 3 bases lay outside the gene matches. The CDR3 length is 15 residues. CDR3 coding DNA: TGCGCCAGCAGCCTCGGACAGGGTTCCTACAATGAGCAGTTCTTC. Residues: CASSLGQGSYNEQFF.

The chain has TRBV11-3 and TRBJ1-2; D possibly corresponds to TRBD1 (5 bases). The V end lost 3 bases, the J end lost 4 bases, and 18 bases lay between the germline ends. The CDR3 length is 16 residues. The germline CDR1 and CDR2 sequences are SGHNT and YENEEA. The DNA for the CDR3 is TGTGCCAGCAGCTTCCACCCTCACGACAGACTCTATGGCTACACCTTC. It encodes CASSFHPHDRLYGYTF.

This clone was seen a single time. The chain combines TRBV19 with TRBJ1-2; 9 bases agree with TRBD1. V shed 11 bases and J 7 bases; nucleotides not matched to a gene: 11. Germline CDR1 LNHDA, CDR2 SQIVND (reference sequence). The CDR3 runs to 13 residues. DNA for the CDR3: TGTGCCGGCACACAGGGGGCCCGACGTGGCTACACCTTC. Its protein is CAGTQGARRGYTF. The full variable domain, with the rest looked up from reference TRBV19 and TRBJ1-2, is DGGITQSPKYLFRKEGQNVTLSCEQNLNHDAMYWYRQDPGQGLRLIYYSQIVNDFQKGDIAEGYSVSREKKESFPLTVTSAQKNPTAFYLCAGTQGARRGYTFGSGTRLTVV.

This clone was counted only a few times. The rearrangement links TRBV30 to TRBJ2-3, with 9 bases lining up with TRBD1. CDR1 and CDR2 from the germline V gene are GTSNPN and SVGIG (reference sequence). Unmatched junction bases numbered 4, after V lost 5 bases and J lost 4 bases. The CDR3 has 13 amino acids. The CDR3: CAWGQGYADTQYF. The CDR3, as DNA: TGTGCCTGGGGACAGGGGTACGCAGATACGCAGTATTTT.

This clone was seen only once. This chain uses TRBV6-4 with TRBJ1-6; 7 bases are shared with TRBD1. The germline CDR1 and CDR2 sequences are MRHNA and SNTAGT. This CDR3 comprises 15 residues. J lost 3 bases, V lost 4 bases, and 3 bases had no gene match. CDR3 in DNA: TGTGCCAGCAGTGCCCGGGACAGCTATAATTCACCCCTCCACTTT. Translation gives CASSARDSYNSPLHF.

Here the CDR3 reads CASSPRQGGDYGYTF. In DNA form, the CDR3 reads TGTGCCAGCAGCCCAAGACAGGGGGGGGACTATGGCTACACCTTC. This chain links TRBV7-8 with TRBJ1-2, with 9 nucleotides matching TRBD1. With V trimmed by 5 bases and J by 3 bases, 7 bases remained unmatched. The CDR3 covers 15 residues. Looked up from germline, CDR1 is SGHVS and CDR2 is FQNEAQ.

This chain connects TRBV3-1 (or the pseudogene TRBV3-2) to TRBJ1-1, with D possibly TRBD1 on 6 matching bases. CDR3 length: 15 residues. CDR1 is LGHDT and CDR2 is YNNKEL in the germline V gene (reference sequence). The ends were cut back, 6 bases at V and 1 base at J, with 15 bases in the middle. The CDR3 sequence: CASSPATGQNTEAFF. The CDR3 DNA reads TGTGCCAGCAGTCCCGCGACAGGACAGAACACTGAAGCTTTCTTT.

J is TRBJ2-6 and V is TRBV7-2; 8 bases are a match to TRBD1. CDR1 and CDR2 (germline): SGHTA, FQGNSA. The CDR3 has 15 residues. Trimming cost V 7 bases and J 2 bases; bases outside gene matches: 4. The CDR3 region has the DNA TGTGCCAGCACGCAGGGGGCTGCTGGGGCCAACGTCCTGACTTTC. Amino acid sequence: CASTQGAAGANVLTF.

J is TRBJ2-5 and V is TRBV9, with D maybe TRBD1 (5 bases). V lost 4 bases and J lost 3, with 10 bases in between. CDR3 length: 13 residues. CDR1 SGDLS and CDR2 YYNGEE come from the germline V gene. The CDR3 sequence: CASSPQGKETQYF. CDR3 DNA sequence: TGTGCCAGCAGCCCGCAGGGTAAAGAGACCCAGTACTTC. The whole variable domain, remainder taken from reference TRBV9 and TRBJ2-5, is DSGVTQTPKHLITATGQRVTLRCSPRSGDLSVYWYQQSLDQGLQFLIQYYNGEERAKGNILERFSAQQFPDLHSELNLSSLELGDSALYFCASSPQGKETQYFGPGTRLLVL.

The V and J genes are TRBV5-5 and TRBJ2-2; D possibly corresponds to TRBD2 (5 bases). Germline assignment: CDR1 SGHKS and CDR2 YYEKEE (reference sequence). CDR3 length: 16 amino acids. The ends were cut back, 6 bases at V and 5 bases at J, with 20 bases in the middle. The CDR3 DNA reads TGTGCCAGCACACCGACTCTGAGGGCCCGAACCGGGGAGCTGTTTTTT. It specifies CASTPTLRARTGELFF.

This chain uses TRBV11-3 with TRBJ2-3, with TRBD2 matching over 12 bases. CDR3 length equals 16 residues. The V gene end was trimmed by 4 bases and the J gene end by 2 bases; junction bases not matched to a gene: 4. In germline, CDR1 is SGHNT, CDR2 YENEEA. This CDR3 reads CASSSWTSGNTDTQYF. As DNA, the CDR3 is TGTGCCAGCAGCTCGTGGACTAGCGGGAACACAGATACGCAGTATTTT. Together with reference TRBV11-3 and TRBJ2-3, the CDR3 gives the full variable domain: EAGVVQSPRYKIIEKKQPVAFWCNPISGHNTLYWYLQNLGQGPELLIRYENEEAVDDSQLPKDRFSAERLKGVDSTLKIQPAELGDSAVYLCASSSWTSGNTDTQYFGPGTRLTVL.

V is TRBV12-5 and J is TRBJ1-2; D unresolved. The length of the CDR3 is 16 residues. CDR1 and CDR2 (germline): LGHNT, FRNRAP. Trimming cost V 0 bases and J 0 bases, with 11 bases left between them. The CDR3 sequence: CASGLVEVSSNYGYTF. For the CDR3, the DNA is TGTGCTAGTGGTTTGGTAGAGGTCAGTTCTAACTATGGCTACACCTTC.

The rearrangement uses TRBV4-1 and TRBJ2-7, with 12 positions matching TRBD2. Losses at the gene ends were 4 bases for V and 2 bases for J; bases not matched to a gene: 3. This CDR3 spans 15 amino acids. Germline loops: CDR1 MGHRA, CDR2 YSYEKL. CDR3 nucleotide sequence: TGCGCCAGCAGCCCGACTAGCGGGAGTACCTACGAGCAGTACTTC. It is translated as CASSPTSGSTYEQYF.

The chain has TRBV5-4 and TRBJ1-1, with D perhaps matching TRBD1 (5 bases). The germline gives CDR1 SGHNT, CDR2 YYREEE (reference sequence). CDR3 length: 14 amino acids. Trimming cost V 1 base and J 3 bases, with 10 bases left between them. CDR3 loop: CASSLRGEDTEAFF. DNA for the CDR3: TGTGCCAGCAGCTTGAGGGGCGAGGACACTGAAGCTTTCTTT.